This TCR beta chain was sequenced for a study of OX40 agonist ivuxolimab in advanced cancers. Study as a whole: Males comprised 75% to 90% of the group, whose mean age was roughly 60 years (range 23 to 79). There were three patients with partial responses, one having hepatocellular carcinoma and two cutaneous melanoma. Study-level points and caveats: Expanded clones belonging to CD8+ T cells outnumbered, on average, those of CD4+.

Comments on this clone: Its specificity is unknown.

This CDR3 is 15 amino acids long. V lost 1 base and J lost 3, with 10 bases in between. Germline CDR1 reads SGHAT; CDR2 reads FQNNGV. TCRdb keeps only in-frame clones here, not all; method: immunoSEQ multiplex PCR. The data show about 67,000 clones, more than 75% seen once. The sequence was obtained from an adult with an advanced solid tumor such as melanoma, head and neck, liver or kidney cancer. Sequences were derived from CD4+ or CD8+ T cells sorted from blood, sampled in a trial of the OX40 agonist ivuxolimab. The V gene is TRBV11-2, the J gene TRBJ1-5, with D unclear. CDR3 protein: CASSLGGQNNQPQHF. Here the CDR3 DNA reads TGTGCCAGCAGCTTAGGGGGTCAGAACAATCAGCCCCAGCATTTT.